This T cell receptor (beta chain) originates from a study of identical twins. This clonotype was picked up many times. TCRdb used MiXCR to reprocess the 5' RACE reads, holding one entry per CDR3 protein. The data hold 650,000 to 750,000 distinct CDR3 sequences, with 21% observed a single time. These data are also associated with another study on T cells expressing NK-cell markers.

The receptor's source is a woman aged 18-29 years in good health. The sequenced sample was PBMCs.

The DNA for the CDR3 is TGTGCCAGCAGCTCACAGGGCCCCTATGGCTACACCTTC. Amino acids: CASSSQGPYGYTF. V and J are TRBV7-9 and TRBJ1-2; perhaps TRBD1 as D (6 bases). Trimming pared 4 bases from V and 4 bases from J, leaving 10 bases between. This CDR3 is built from 13 residues. Germline V CDR1 and CDR2: SEHNR, FQNEAQ (reference sequence).